The TCR beta chain under discussion was sequenced for a study of T cells after somatic rescue of genetic block. The CDR3 is made up of 16 amino acids. Germline-derived CDR1 and CDR2 are SGHVS and FQNEAQ. V trimming: 2 bases; J trimming: 3 bases; junction bases outside the gene matches: 6. Sequencing used immunoSEQ multiplex PCR; TCRdb keeps in-frame clones, though not all of them. The table shows 95,000 to 120,000 clones, with about nine tenths occurring only once. Sequencing used peripheral blood mononuclear cells (PBMCs). This chain connects TRBV7-8 to TRBJ2-2; 7 bases line up with TRBD1. The receptor comes from a woman aged 18-29 years. The CDR3 is CASSLNRGRDTGELFF. The CDR3 DNA sequence: TGTGCCAGCAGCTTAAACAGGGGAAGGGACACCGGGGAGCTGTTTTTT.